Below are 20 T cell receptor beta chains sequenced from a single sample in a study of identical twins. TCRdb itself ran the 5' RACE reads through MiXCR, one entry per CDR3 protein. The sample shows approximately 700,000 distinct CDR3 sequences, 5.5% to 7.5% of them seen only once. The sample comprised naive T cells sorted from blood. Every receptor here comes from a man in his late teens or twenties in good health.

As regards this clonotype: This clone may be a read error of a much larger clone one base away. This chain connects TRBV12-3 or TRBV12-4 to TRBJ2-1; 9 bases are shared with TRBD2. The CDR3 contains 14 residues. CDR3 coding DNA: TGTGCCAGCAGGCGACTAGCGGCCAACAATGAGCATTTCTTC. Residues: CASRRLAANNEHFF.

This clonotype was detected ten times or more. This chain uses TRBV20-1 with TRBJ1-4; D remains ambiguous. Trimming shortened V by 6 bases and J by 5 bases, and 13 bases separated the two germline ends. There are 13 residues in the CDR3. Per germline, CDR1 DFQATT and CDR2 SNEGSKA (reference sequence). CDR3 coding DNA: TGCAGTGCCTTGGACGGTGCAAATGAAAAACTGTTTTTT. This translates into CSALDGANEKLFF.

This clonotype was seen more than once but under ten times. The rearrangement joins TRBV5-1 to TRBJ1-6; D gene uncertain. The V end lost 5 bases, the J end lost 14 bases, and 17 bases lay between the germline ends. The CDR3 is 13 amino acids. The germline gives CDR1 SGHRS, CDR2 YFSETQ. In DNA, the CDR3 is TGCGCCAGCAGTGGGGTCGGACGGGTGGCCCTCCACTTT. It translates to CASSGVGRVALHF.

This clonotype showed up many times. The J gene is TRBJ2-3, the V gene TRBV5-6; 11 bases are a match to TRBD2. The germline gives CDR1 SGHDT, CDR2 YYEEEE. V dropped 4 bases and J dropped 5; count of bases not matched to a gene: 6. This CDR3 region has 15 residues. CDR3 in amino acids: CASSIPLAGGDTQYF. The CDR3 nucleotides read TGTGCCAGCAGCATACCTCTAGCGGGAGGAGATACGCAGTATTTT.

A few counts support this clonotype. The V and J genes are TRBV19 and TRBJ1-5; D is uncertain. The CDR3 is 15 amino acids. V was pared by 5 bases and J by 2 bases, with 13 bases between. Per germline, CDR1 LNHDA and CDR2 SQIVND (reference sequence). The CDR3 coding sequence is TGTGCCAGTAGTGTGGGAACCCTAGGCAATCAGCCCCAGCATTTT. It specifies CASSVGTLGNQPQHF.

The table lists this clonotype with many counts. The CDR3 spells CASSLTVDGHGNQYF. The CDR3 DNA sequence: TGTGCCAGCAGCTTAACAGTGGACGGACATGGGAACCAGTACTTC. The V call is TRBV7-7, the J call TRBJ2-5; possibly TRBD1 for D (5 bases). V was trimmed by 2 bases and J by 10 bases, leaving 20 bases between them. The CDR3 has 15 residues. CDR1 and CDR2 (germline): SSHAT, FNYEAQ (reference sequence).

The sample holds a few counts of this clonotype. The chain combines TRBV6-1 with TRBJ1-1; 9 nucleotides line up with TRBD1. Losses at the gene ends were 5 bases for V and 5 bases for J; bases not matched to a gene: 12. CDR3 length: 16 residues. Germline CDR1 and CDR2: MNHNS and SASEGT. The CDR3 DNA sequence: TGTGCCAGCAGTCAGGCTACCGGGACAGGGCGAACTGAAGCTTTCTTT. It encodes CASSQATGTGRTEAFF.

This clonotype was seen at least ten times. The V and J genes are TRBV5-1 and TRBJ2-7, with no clear D. The V end was cut by 0 bases, the J end by 0 bases, with 7 bases between. Germline CDR1 reads SGHRS; CDR2 reads YFSETQ. CDR3 length: 14 residues. The CDR3 nucleotides read TGCGCCAGCAGCTTGGCCTACAGCTCCTACGAGCAGTACTTC. Protein product: CASSLAYSSYEQYF. The complete variable domain, with remaining parts taken from reference TRBV5-1 and TRBJ2-7, reads KAGVTQTPRYLIKTRGQQVTLSCSPISGHRSVSWYQQTPGQGLQFLFEYFSETQRNKGNFPGRFSGRQFSNSRSEMNVSTLELGDSALYLCASSLAYSSYEQYFGPGTRLTVT.

V gene TRBV11-3 combines with J gene TRBJ1-6; no firm D call. The CDR3 is made up of 15 amino acids. Trimming pared 5 bases from V and 1 base from J, leaving 9 bases between. Germline V gene sequence: CDR1 SGHNT, CDR2 YENEEA. CDR3 residues: CASSREGSYNSPLHF. The DNA of the CDR3 is TGTGCCAGCAGCCGCGAGGGATCCTATAATTCACCCCTCCACTTT.

This clonotype was counted ten times or more. The chain recombines TRBV20-1 with TRBJ1-5, with D perhaps TRBD1 (5 bases). V gave up 0 bases and J gave up 6 bases, with 18 bases separating them. This CDR3 has 16 amino acids. Germline-derived CDR1 and CDR2 are DFQATT and SNEGSKA (reference sequence). CDR3 loop: CSARDRPYRMGQPQHF. CDR3 nucleotide sequence: TGCAGTGCTAGAGATCGGCCCTACAGGATGGGTCAGCCCCAGCATTTT.

This chain's CDR3 is CAWNAGTDTQYF. The DNA of the CDR3 is TGTGCCTGGAACGCCGGGACAGATACGCAGTATTTT. V gene TRBV30 combines with J gene TRBJ2-3, with D uncertain. CDR1 and CDR2 (germline): GTSNPN, SVGIG (reference sequence). The CDR3 spans 12 residues. Trimming removed 4 bases from V and 3 bases from J, with 8 bases in between. The full variable domain, rest sourced from reference TRBV30 and TRBJ2-3, is SQTIHQWPATLVQPVGSPLSLECTVEGTSNPNLYWYRQAAGRGLQLLFYSVGIGQISSEVPQNLSASRPQDRQFILSSKKLLLSDSGFYLCAWNAGTDTQYFGPGTRLTVL.

Ten or more counts support this clonotype. The V call is TRBV29-1, the J call TRBJ2-6, with D unclear. CDR3 length equals 13 residues. Looked up from germline, CDR1 is SQVTM and CDR2 is ANQGSEA. With 4 bases removed from V and 2 bases from J, the gap between germline ends came to 6 bases. CDR3 loop: CSVAPAGANVLTF. CDR3 coding DNA: TGCAGCGTTGCTCCCGCTGGGGCCAACGTCCTGACTTTC.

V usage is TRBV12-5 and J usage is TRBJ2-5, with a tentative D call TRBD2 (6 bases). Germline V gene lookup returns CDR1 LGHNT and CDR2 FRNRAP. The CDR3 has 16 amino acids. V lost 7 bases and J 4 bases, leaving 22 bases between the germline ends. CDR3 sequence reads: CASAPEYGSRTETQYF. The CDR3 region has the DNA TGTGCTAGTGCCCCAGAATACGGGAGTAGGACAGAGACCCAGTACTTC.

This chain uses TRBV5-1 with TRBJ2-1; possible D gene TRBD1, 5 bases. CDR3 size: 15 residues. The V and J ends lost 4 bases and 5 bases respectively, with 16 bases between them. Per germline, CDR1 SGHRS and CDR2 YFSETQ. In DNA form, the CDR3 reads TGCGCCAGCAGCAGCAGGGTGTTTGTCCACAATGAGCAGTTCTTC. Encoded protein: CASSSRVFVHNEQFF.

The chain couples TRBV30 to TRBJ2-1, with D perhaps TRBD2 (6 bases). V lost 8 bases, J lost 1 base, and 15 bases lay in between. Germline V gene sequence: CDR1 GTSNPN, CDR2 SVGIG (reference sequence). The CDR3 extends over 14 amino acids. CDR3 nucleotide sequence: TGTGCCCTAGCGACTGGAGCTTCCTACAATGAGCAGTTCTTC. Translating it yields CALATGASYNEQFF.

This clonotype was counted at least ten times. J is TRBJ2-3 and V is TRBV5-4, with 8 bases fitting TRBD2. Germline V gives CDR1 SGHNT, CDR2 YYREEE (reference sequence). With V trimmed by 1 base and J by 2 bases, 9 bases remained unmatched. The CDR3 has 17 residues. The CDR3 is CASSLPHRREDTDTQYF. CDR3 in DNA: TGTGCCAGCAGCTTGCCCCATCGGCGGGAGGACACAGATACGCAGTATTTT.

The J gene is TRBJ1-2, the V gene TRBV5-1; TRBD1 matches 12 bases. This CDR3 is built from 16 residues. CDR1 and CDR2 from the germline V gene are SGHRS and YFSETQ. The V segment lost 4 bases and the J segment 6 bases; nucleotides outside the gene matches: 10. The CDR3, as DNA: TGCGCCAGCAGCGTGTTACCGGGACAGGGGGCAGATGGCTACACCTTC. Amino acids: CASSVLPGQGADGYTF.

The chain links TRBV6-5 to TRBJ2-5, with 15 bases aligning to TRBD2. The germline V gene encodes CDR1 MNHEY and CDR2 SVGAGI. Trimming took 2 bases from V and 4 from J; bases not matched to a gene: 5. The CDR3 contains 17 residues. The CDR3 DNA is TGTGCCAGCAGTTACCGGACTAGCGGGAGGGCCGGAGAGACCCAGTACTTC. It yields the protein CASSYRTSGRAGETQYF.

V and J are TRBV5-1 and TRBJ1-5; tentatively, D is TRBD1 (6 bases). CDR3 size: 14 residues. Germline CDR1 reads SGHRS; CDR2 reads YFSETQ. V lost 2 bases to trimming and J lost 8 bases, with 14 bases between them. The CDR3 spells CASSLAGGPKPQHF. Written as DNA, the CDR3 is TGCGCCAGCAGCTTAGCCGGGGGGCCAAAGCCCCAGCATTTT. Using reference TRBV5-1 and TRBJ1-5 for the parts outside the CDR3, the full variable domain is KAGVTQTPRYLIKTRGQQVTLSCSPISGHRSVSWYQQTPGQGLQFLFEYFSETQRNKGNFPGRFSGRQFSNSRSEMNVSTLELGDSALYLCASSLAGGPKPQHFGDGTRLSIL.

This clonotype has a count of ten or more. The V call is TRBV21-1, the J call TRBJ1-1; the table's D call, TRBD1, was not checked against the DNA. TRBV21-1 is marked as a pseudogene. The CDR3 contains 19 residues. CDR3 residues: CASSKWVTGTSGRYTEAFF. In DNA, the CDR3 is TGTGCCAGCAGCAAATGGGTGACAGGGACGTCGGGGCGGTATACTGAAGCTTTCTTT.